This T cell receptor beta chain was sequenced in a study of CD8 T cells in Susac syndrome. CDR1 SGHDT and CDR2 YYEEEE come from the germline V gene. Trimming stripped 0 bases from V and 5 bases from J, with 9 bases between. The CDR3 is 13 residues long. The sequenced target, TCR beta, came from blood CD8+ and CD4+ T cells. Random hexamers served to reverse transcribe roughly 0.45 to 1 ug RNA. Amplification of TCR beta CDR3 by immunoSEQ multiplex PCR spanned 54 Vbeta and 13 Jbeta. TCRdb used MiXCR to reprocess the immunoSEQ multiplex PCR reads, holding one entry per CDR3 protein. The sample includes 120,000 to 150,000 distinct CDR3 sequences, roughly 95% seen only once; the top ten take approximately 0.08%.

The chain uses TRBV5-6 and TRBJ2-7, with a possible D match to TRBD2 (6 bases). This sequence originates from a human donor in good health. Sequences were obtained from CD4+ T cells from PBMCs. CDR3 bases: TGTGCCAGCAGCTTGGGCTCGGGGGACGAGCAGTACTTC. It codes for CASSLGSGDEQYF.